This TCR beta chain was obtained from a study of CD8 T cells in ankylosing spondylitis. Whole-study findings and limits: Significantly higher representation of disease-linked clones was reported for matched ankylosing spondylitis synovial fluid. There was a TCR beta motif, made of 7 or 8 highly homologous variants, that appeared characteristic of ankylosing spondylitis blood. Those disease-linked clones were CD8+; they were also relatively rare in peripheral blood. Past studies reported some motif variants in reactive arthritis synovial fluid and blood.

TCRdb fed the 5' RACE reads into MiXCR, producing one record per CDR3 protein. This table holds 200,000 to 250,000 distinct CDR3 sequences, about 7.3% found once. This clonotype was found many times. Its antigen is undetermined. Germline V gene sequence: CDR1 SGHAT, CDR2 FQNNGV. This CDR3 spans 18 amino acids. Unmatched junction bases numbered 8, after V lost 1 base and J lost 0 bases. The chain is built from TRBV11-2 and TRBJ2-7, with 11 bases matching TRBD1. The sequenced material came from blood, either unsorted or a sorted T cell fraction (not recorded which). The receptor comes from a male donor with ankylosing spondylitis. CDR3 residues: CASSLVLGDRGNSYEQYF. Written as DNA, the CDR3 is TGTGCCAGCAGCTTAGTTTTAGGGGACAGGGGGAACTCCTACGAGCAGTACTTC. The full variable domain, in which reference TRBV11-2 and TRBJ2-7 provide the parts outside the CDR3, is EAGVAQSPRYKIIEKRQSVAFWCNPISGHATLYWYQQILGQGPKLLIQFQNNGVVDDSQLPKDRFSAERLKGVDSTLKIQPAKLEDSAVYLCASSLVLGDRGNSYEQYFGPGTRLTVT.